Sequencing of this TCR beta chain was carried out in a study of PD-L1 blockade in urothelial cancer. Study overall: In the mid-2010s, patients got going on atezolizumab, taking 1,200 mg intravenously every 3 weeks. Prior chemotherapy ranged from 0 to 3 regimens per patient.

Time point defined: pretreatment peripheral blood. PCRs each included synthetic TCR analog templates spiked in. TCRdb keeps only in-frame clones here, not all; method: immunoSEQ multiplex PCR. Counted here are approximately 63,000 clones, approximately 75% occurring once; the ten biggest clones make up 1.6%. This specimen was PBMCs, taken around atezolizumab (anti-PD-L1) treatment. The clonotype comes from a man in his sixties or seventies with urothelial cancer.

The CDR3 nucleotides read TGTGCCAGCAGCGTAGCTCCCAGGTTGGACACTGAAGCTTTCTTT. This gives the protein CASSVAPRLDTEAFF. The chain links TRBV9 to TRBJ1-1; D is unclear. Germline-derived CDR1 and CDR2 are SGDLS and YYNGEE. CDR3 length: 15 residues. The V and J ends lost 0 bases and 3 bases respectively, with 12 bases between them. The whole variable domain, filled in from reference TRBV9 and TRBJ1-1, reads DSGVTQTPKHLITATGQRVTLRCSPRSGDLSVYWYQQSLDQGLQFLIQYYNGEERAKGNILERFSAQQFPDLHSELNLSSLELGDSALYFCASSVAPRLDTEAFFGQGTRLTVV.